This entry features one T cell receptor beta chain sequence. The entry originates in a study of CD8 T cells in Susac syndrome. Random-hexamer reverse transcription was applied to roughly 0.5 to 1 ug RNA. TCRdb analysed the immunoSEQ multiplex PCR reads with MiXCR anew, one entry per CDR3 protein. The sample consists of roughly 200,000 distinct CDR3 sequences, 91% of them appearing once. The sequence derives from a human donor with Susac syndrome. The sample consisted of CD4+ T cells from PBMCs.

CDR3 region: CASKQDNLYGYTF. CDR3 nucleotides: TGTGCCAGCAAACAGGACAATCTTTATGGCTACACCTTC. J is TRBJ1-2 and V is TRBV28; D is perhaps TRBD1 (5 bases). Germline CDR1 MDHEN, CDR2 SYDVKM. V was trimmed by 7 bases and J by 5 bases, leaving 14 bases between them. The length of the CDR3 is 13 residues.